This TCR beta chain is from a study of blood T cell repertoires in COVID-19. Study background: PBMCs, B-cell-depleted T cells, or T cells provided the cDNA or gDNA that made up the material.

With V trimmed by 7 bases and J by 7 bases, 11 bases remained unmatched. CDR1 is LNHDA and CDR2 is SQIVND in the germline V gene (reference sequence). The CDR3 length is 14 residues. Generated by immunoSEQ multiplex PCR, the TCRdb table keeps only in-frame clones and is missing some. The sample includes 62,000 or so clones, about 88% of them seen just once. The receptor was derived from a human donor in a cohort sampled during active COVID-19. This chain joins TRBV19 and TRBJ2-5, with 8 bases aligning to TRBD1. Sequenced sample: peripheral blood. The CDR3 bases are TGTGCCAGTAATGGGGCAGGGGGCGAGTCGACCCAGTACTTC. Its protein is CASNGAGGESTQYF. The whole variable domain, remainder taken from reference TRBV19 and TRBJ2-5, is DGGITQSPKYLFRKEGQNVTLSCEQNLNHDAMYWYRQDPGQGLRLIYYSQIVNDFQKGDIAEGYSVSREKKESFPLTVTSAQKNPTAFYLCASNGAGGESTQYFGPGTRLLVL.